A selection of T cell receptor beta chains follows, all from one sample in a study of T cell responses to AZD1222 COVID-19 vaccine. The data were produced by immunoSEQ multiplex PCR, yet TCRdb's version contains in-frame clones alone and is incomplete. The sample shows 150,000 to 190,000 clones, about nine tenths of them seen only once. Sequencing used peripheral blood, obtained on day 0 of AZD1222 vaccination. These receptors all stem from an adult in good health. The CDR3 runs from the conserved cysteine through the conserved F or W. D genes are given only for firm matches. The size entry is marked missing in some rows and otherwise reads once, few, many or a size class.

j_call d_call clone_size v_call cdr3_aa cdr3_nt
TRBJ1-4 NA NA TRBV18 CASSPGNLNEKLFF TGTGCCAGCTCACCTGGAAACCTTAATGAAAAACTGTTTTTT
TRBJ1-2 NA few TRBV27 CASSFADSYYGYTF TGTGCCAGCAGTTTTGCCGACAGCTACTATGGCTACACCTTC
TRBJ2-7 NA NA TRBV11-3 CASSLIRDGEQYF TGTGCCAGCAGCTTAATCAGGGACGGCGAGCAGTACTTC
TRBJ1-6 NA NA TRBV6-6 CASSHPVGQVNSPLHF TGTGCCAGCAGTCACCCTGTCGGGCAGGTTAATTCACCCCTCCACTTT
TRBJ1-1 TRBD1 NA TRBV2 CASLLQGKNTEAFF TGTGCCAGCCTGTTACAGGGGAAGAACACTGAAGCTTTCTTT
TRBJ2-3 NA NA TRBV14 CASSNQLGPDTQYF TGTGCCAGCAGCAACCAGCTTGGGCCAGATACGCAGTATTTT
TRBJ1-6 NA NA TRBV21-1 CASSEGRPSPLHF TGTGCCAGCAGCGAAGGACGGCCCTCACCCCTCCACTTT
TRBJ2-1 NA NA TRBV19 CASSIGGLFYNEQFF TGTGCCAGTAGTATAGGAGGGCTTTTCTACAATGAGCAGTTCTTC
TRBJ1-6 NA NA TRBV25-1 CASSVEGVDSPLHF TGTGCCAGCAGTGTTGAGGGGGTGGATTCACCCCTCCACTTT
TRBJ2-7 TRBD2 once TRBV7-3 CASSSGLAGAWEQYF TGTGCCAGCAGCTCAGGACTAGCGGGAGCCTGGGAGCAGTACTTC
TRBJ1-2 TRBD1 NA TRBV4-1 CASSPPGQRLYGYTF TGCGCCAGCAGCCCTCCGGGACAGCGATTATATGGCTACACCTTC
TRBJ1-1 NA NA TRBV18 CASSPQSGAVNTEAFF TGTGCCAGCTCACCACAGTCGGGGGCTGTGAACACTGAAGCTTTCTTT
TRBJ2-1 NA NA TRBV7-9 CASSVARQQSFF TGTGCCAGCAGCGTAGCCCGACAGCAATCTTTCTTC
TRBJ2-1 TRBD2 NA TRBV6-2/TRBV6-3 CASSPRTSAGEQFF TGTGCCAGCAGTCCCAGGACTAGCGCCGGAGAGCAGTTCTTC
TRBJ1-4 TRBD1 NA TRBV7-9 CASLRGERGRSSELFF TGTGCCAGCTTAAGGGGGGAAAGGGGGCGCAGTTCGGAACTGTTTTTT
TRBJ2-5 NA NA TRBV6-2/TRBV6-3 CASSYSIWGDKETYQETQYF TGTGCCAGCAGTTACTCGATTTGGGGCGACAAGGAAACGTACCAAGAGACCCAGTACTTC
TRBJ1-2 NA NA TRBV19 CASIGGPNYGYTF TGTGCCAGTATAGGAGGACCCAACTATGGCTACACCTTC
TRBJ2-1 NA NA TRBV3-1/TRBV3-2 CASSQDRLAGNEQFF TGTGCCAGCAGCCAAGATAGGCTAGCTGGCAATGAGCAGTTCTTC
TRBJ1-1 NA NA TRBV15 CATSTDWAEAFF TGTGCCACCAGCACGGACTGGGCTGAAGCTTTCTTT
TRBJ1-1 NA once TRBV19 CASSIAEGTEAFF TGTGCCAGTAGTATAGCTGAGGGGACTGAAGCTTTCTTT
TRBJ2-5 NA NA TRBV9 CASSVQGFQETQYF TGTGCCAGCAGCGTACAGGGCTTCCAAGAGACCCAGTACTTC
TRBJ1-4 NA NA TRBV28 CASTNDRYNEKLFF TGTGCCAGCACCAATGACAGGTATAATGAAAAACTGTTTTTT
TRBJ1-4 NA NA TRBV3-1/TRBV3-2 CASSQDAGERRFF TGTGCCAGCAGCCAAGATGCGGGCGAGAGGCGGTTTTTT
TRBJ2-5 TRBD1 NA TRBV14 CASSQGLTGGFSETQYF TGTGCCAGCAGCCAAGGTCTTACAGGGGGCTTTAGTGAGACCCAGTACTTC
TRBJ1-1 TRBD1 NA TRBV7-9 CAIRVPGTGEFNTEAFF TGTGCCATCCGAGTCCCGGGGACAGGGGAGTTTAACACTGAAGCTTTCTTT
TRBJ2-2 NA NA TRBV7-2 CASSTRGQRAGELFF TGTGCCAGCAGTACCAGGGGCCAGAGGGCCGGGGAGCTGTTTTTT
TRBJ1-5 TRBD1 NA TRBV5-1 CASSPGQGASNQPQHF TGCGCCAGCAGCCCGGGACAGGGGGCGAGCAATCAGCCCCAGCATTTT
TRBJ1-1 NA NA TRBV19 CASSPRDLIRTEAFF TGTGCCAGTAGTCCCCGGGACCTTATTCGCACTGAAGCTTTCTTT
TRBJ1-6 TRBD1 NA TRBV2 CASRETGNNSPLHF TGTGCCAGCAGAGAGACAGGGAATAATTCACCCCTCCACTTT
TRBJ2-7 NA NA TRBV10-1 CASSGSGNLHEQYF TGCGCCAGCAGTGGTTCAGGGAACCTCCACGAGCAGTACTTC
TRBJ2-3 NA NA TRBV30 CAWSGRGPTDTQYF TGTGCCTGGAGCGGCAGGGGCCCCACAGATACGCAGTATTTT
TRBJ2-1 NA NA TRBV7-9 CASRPTGNEQFF TGTGCCAGCAGGCCTACAGGGAATGAGCAGTTCTTC
TRBJ2-7 NA NA TRBV7-8 CASSPRTDSYEQYF TGTGCCAGCAGCCCTAGGACAGACTCCTACGAGCAGTACTTC
TRBJ1-6 NA NA TRBV2 CASSDPSNSPLHF TGTGCCAGCAGTGATCCCAGTAATTCACCCCTCCACTTT
TRBJ1-5 NA NA TRBV25-1 CASSERDFSNQPQHF TGTGCCAGCAGTGAACGGGACTTTAGCAATCAGCCCCAGCATTTT
TRBJ2-1 NA NA TRBV19 CASSILADNEQFF TGTGCCAGTAGTATATTGGCCGACAATGAGCAGTTCTTC
TRBJ2-1 TRBD1 NA TRBV28 CASSPQGAGYNEQFF TGTGCCAGCAGTCCCCAGGGGGCAGGGTACAATGAGCAGTTCTTC
TRBJ1-5 TRBD1 NA TRBV28 CASSWTGLSQPQHF TGTGCCAGCAGTTGGACAGGGCTGAGTCAGCCCCAGCATTTT
TRBJ2-3 NA once TRBV5-1 CASSLEAWGSHLAMRDTQYF TGCGCCAGCAGCTTGGAGGCTTGGGGGTCCCACCTAGCAATGAGAGATACGCAGTATTTT
TRBJ1-3 NA NA TRBV14 CASSPPGARGGTIYF TGTGCCAGCAGTCCCCCAGGCGCCCGAGGAGGCACCATATATTTT
TRBJ2-5 TRBD1 NA TRBV7-2 CASSQIGTAAPGTQYF TGTGCCAGCAGCCAAATCGGGACAGCCGCCCCGGGGACCCAGTACTTC
TRBJ2-3 NA NA TRBV9 CASSVGRYTDTQYF TGTGCCAGCAGCGTAGGCCGGTACACAGATACGCAGTATTTT
TRBJ2-5 TRBD2 NA TRBV11-2 CASSLDLGERGGQETQYF TGTGCCAGCAGCTTAGATTTGGGCGAGCGGGGGGGCCAAGAGACCCAGTACTTC
TRBJ2-3 NA NA TRBV23-1 CASSPRENTDTQYF TGCGCCAGCAGTCCTCGAGAAAACACAGATACGCAGTATTTT
TRBJ1-1 NA NA TRBV30 CAWGKGGNTEAFF TGTGCCTGGGGTAAGGGGGGGAACACTGAAGCTTTCTTT